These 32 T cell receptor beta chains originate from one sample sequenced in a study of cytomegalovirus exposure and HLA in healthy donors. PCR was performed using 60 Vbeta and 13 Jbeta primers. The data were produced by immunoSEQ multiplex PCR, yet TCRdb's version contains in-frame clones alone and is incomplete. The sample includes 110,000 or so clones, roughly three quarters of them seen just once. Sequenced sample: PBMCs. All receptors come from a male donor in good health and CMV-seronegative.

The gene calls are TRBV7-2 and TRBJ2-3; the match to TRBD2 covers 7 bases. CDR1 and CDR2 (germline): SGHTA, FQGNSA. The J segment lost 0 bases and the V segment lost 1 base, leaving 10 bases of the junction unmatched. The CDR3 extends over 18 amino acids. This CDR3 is CASSLDPPAGMSTDTQYF. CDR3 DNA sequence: TGTGCCAGCAGCTTAGACCCCCCAGCGGGAATGAGCACAGATACGCAGTATTTT. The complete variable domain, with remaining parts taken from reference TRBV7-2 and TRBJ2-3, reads GAGVSQSPSNKVTEKGKDVELRCDPISGHTALYWYRQSLGQGLEFLIYFQGNSAPDKSGLPSDRFSAERTGGSVSTLTIQRTQQEDSAVYLCASSLDPPAGMSTDTQYFGPGTRLTVL.

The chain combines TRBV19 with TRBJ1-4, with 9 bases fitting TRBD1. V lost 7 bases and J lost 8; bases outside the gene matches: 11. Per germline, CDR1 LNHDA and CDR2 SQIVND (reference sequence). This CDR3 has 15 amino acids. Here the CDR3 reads CASTPRGQGREKLFF. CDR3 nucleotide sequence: TGTGCCAGTACCCCGCGGGGACAGGGTCGAGAAAAACTGTTTTTT.

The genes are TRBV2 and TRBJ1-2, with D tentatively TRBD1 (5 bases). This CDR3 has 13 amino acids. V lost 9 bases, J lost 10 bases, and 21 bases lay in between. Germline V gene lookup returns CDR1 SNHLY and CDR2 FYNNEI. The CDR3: CAREPKGQGDYTF. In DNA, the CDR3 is TGTGCCAGGGAGCCTAAGGGCCAGGGCGACTACACCTTC.

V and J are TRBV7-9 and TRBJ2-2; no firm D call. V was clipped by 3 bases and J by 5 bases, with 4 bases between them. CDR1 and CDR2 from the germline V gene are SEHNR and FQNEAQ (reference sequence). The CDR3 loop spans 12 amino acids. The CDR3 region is CASSFYTGELFF. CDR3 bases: TGTGCCAGCAGCTTCTATACCGGGGAGCTGTTTTTT.

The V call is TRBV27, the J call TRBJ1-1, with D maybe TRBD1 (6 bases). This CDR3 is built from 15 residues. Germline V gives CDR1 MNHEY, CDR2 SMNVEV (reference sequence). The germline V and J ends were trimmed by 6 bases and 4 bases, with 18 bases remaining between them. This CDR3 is CASSLRGAWSTEAFF. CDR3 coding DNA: TGTGCCAGCAGCCTCAGGGGCGCCTGGAGCACTGAAGCTTTCTTT.

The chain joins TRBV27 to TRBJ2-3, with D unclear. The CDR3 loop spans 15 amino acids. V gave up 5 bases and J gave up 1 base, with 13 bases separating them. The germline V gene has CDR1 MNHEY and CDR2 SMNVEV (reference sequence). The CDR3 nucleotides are TGTGCCAGCAGTCCCCCTCCGGCGGGCACAGATACGCAGTATTTT. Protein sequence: CASSPPPAGTDTQYF.

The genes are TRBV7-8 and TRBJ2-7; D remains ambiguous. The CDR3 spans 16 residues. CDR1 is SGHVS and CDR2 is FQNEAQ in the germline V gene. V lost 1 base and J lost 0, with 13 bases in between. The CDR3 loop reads CASSLGVVQSSYEQYF. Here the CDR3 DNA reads TGTGCCAGCAGCTTAGGAGTAGTCCAAAGCTCCTACGAGCAGTACTTC.

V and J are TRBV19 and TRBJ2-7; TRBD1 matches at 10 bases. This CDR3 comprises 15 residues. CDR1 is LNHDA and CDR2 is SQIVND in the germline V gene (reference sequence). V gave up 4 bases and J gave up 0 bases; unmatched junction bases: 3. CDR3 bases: TGTGCCAGTAGTAACCGGGACAGGGGCTCCTACGAGCAGTACTTC. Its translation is CASSNRDRGSYEQYF.

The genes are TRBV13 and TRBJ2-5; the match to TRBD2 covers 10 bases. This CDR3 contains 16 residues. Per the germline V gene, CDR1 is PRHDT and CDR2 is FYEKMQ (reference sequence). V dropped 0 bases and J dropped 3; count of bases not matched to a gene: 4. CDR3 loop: CASSLGWLAGEETQYF. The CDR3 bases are TGTGCCAGCAGCTTAGGCTGGCTAGCGGGAGAAGAGACCCAGTACTTC. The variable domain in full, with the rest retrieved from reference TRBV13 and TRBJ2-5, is AAGVIQSPRHLIKEKRETATLKCYPIPRHDTVYWYQQGPGQDPQFLISFYEKMQSDKGSIPDRFSAQQFSDYHSELNMSSLELGDSALYFCASSLGWLAGEETQYFGPGTRLLVL.

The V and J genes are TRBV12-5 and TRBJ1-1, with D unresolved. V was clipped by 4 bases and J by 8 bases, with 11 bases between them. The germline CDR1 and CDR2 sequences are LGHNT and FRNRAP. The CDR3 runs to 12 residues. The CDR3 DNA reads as TGTGCTAGTGGTTCGCGTTTGCTGGAAGCTTTCTTT. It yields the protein CASGSRLLEAFF.

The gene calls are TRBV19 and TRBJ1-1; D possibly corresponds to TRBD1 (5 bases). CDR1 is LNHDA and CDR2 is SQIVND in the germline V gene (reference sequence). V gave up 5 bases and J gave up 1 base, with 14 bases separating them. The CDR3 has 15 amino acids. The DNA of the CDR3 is TGTGCCAGTAGTGCCCGGGGACTGCCGAACACTGAAGCTTTCTTT. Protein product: CASSARGLPNTEAFF.

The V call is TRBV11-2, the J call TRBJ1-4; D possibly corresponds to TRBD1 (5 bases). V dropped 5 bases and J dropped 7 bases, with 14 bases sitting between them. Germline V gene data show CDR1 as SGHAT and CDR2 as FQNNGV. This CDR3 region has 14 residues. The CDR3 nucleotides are TGTGCCAGCAGCCCGGGGGGGGTGGGTGAAAAACTGTTTTTT. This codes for CASSPGGVGEKLFF.

DNA of the CDR3: TGTGCTAGTGGTCCGCAGTCCTACGAGCAGTACTTC. Its protein is CASGPQSYEQYF. The chain is built from TRBV12-5 and TRBJ2-7; D gene ambiguous. Germline CDR1 reads LGHNT; CDR2 reads FRNRAP. The CDR3 covers 12 residues. The V end was cut by 5 bases, the J end by 1 base, with 6 bases between.

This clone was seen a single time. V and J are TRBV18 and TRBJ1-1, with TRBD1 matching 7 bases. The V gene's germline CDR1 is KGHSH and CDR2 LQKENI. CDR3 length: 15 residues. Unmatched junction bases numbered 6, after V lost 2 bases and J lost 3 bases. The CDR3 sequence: CASSPGTDAHTEAFF. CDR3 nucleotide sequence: TGTGCCAGCTCACCAGGGACAGACGCTCACACTGAAGCTTTCTTT. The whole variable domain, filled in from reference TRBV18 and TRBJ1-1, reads NAGVMQNPRHLVRRRGQEARLRCSPMKGHSHVYWYRQLPEEGLKFMVYLQKENIIDESGMPKERFSAEFPKEGPSILRIQQVVRGDSAAYFCASSPGTDAHTEAFFGQGTRLTVV.

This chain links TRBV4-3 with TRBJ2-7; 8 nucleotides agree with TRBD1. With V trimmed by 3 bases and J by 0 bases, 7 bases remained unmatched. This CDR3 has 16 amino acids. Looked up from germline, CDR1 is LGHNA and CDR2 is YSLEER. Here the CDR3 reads CASSQSRDRSSYEQYF. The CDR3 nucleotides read TGCGCCAGCAGCCAGAGCCGGGACAGGAGCTCCTACGAGCAGTACTTC.

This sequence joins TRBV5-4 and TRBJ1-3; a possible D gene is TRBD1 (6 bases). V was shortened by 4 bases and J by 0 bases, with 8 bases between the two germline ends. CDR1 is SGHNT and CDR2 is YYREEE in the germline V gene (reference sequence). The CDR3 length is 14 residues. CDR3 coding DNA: TGTGCCAGCAGCAACAGGGACTCTGGAAACACCATATATTTT. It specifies CASSNRDSGNTIYF. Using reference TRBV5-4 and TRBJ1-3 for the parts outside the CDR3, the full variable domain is ETGVTQSPTHLIKTRGQQVTLRCSSQSGHNTVSWYQQALGQGPQFIFQYYREEENGRGNFPPRFSGLQFPNYSSELNVNALELDDSALYLCASSNRDSGNTIYFGEGSWLTVV.

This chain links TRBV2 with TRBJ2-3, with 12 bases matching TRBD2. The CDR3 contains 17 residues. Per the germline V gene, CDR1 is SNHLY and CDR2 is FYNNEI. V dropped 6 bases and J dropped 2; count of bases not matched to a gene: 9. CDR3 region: CASRGWLAGGNTDTQYF. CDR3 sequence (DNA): TGTGCCAGCAGGGGGTGGCTAGCGGGAGGGAACACAGATACGCAGTATTTT.

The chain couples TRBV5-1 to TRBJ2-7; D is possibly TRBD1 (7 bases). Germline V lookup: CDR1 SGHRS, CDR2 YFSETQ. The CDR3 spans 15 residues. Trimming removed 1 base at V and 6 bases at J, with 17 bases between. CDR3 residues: CASSLNQGGGSEQYF. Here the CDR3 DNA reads TGCGCCAGCAGCTTGAATCAAGGAGGGGGCAGCGAGCAGTACTTC.

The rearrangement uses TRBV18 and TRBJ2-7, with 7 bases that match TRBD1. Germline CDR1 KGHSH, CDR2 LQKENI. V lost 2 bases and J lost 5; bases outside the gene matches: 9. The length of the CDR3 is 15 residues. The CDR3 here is CASSPWRQGFHEQYF. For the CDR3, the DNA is TGTGCCAGCTCACCATGGAGACAGGGTTTCCACGAGCAGTACTTC.

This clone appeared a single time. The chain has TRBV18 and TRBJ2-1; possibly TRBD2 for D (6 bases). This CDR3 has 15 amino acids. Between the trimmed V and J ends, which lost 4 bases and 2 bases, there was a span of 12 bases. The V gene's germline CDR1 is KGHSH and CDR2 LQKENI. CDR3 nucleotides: TGTGCCAGCTCACTAGCGGAAGGCACCTACAATGAGCAGTTCTTC. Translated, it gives CASSLAEGTYNEQFF. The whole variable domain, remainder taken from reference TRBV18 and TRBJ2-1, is NAGVMQNPRHLVRRRGQEARLRCSPMKGHSHVYWYRQLPEEGLKFMVYLQKENIIDESGMPKERFSAEFPKEGPSILRIQQVVRGDSAAYFCASSLAEGTYNEQFFGPGTRLTVL.

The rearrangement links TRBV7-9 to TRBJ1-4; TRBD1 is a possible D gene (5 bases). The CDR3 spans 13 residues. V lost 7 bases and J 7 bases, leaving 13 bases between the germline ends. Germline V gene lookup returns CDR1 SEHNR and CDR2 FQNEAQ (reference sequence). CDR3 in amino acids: CASNYGQGEKLFF. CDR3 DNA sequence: TGTGCCAGCAATTACGGGCAGGGTGAAAAACTGTTTTTT.

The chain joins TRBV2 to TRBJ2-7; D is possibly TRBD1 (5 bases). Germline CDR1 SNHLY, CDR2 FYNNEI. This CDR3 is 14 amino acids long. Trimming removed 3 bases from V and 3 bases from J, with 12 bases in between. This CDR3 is CASSEAGADYEQYF. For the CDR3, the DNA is TGTGCCAGCAGTGAGGCTGGGGCAGACTACGAGCAGTACTTC.

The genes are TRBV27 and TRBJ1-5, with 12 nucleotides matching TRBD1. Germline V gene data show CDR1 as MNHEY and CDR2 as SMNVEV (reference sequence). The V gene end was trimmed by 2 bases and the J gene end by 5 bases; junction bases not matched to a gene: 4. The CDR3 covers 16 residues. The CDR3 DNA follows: TGTGCCAGCAGTTTAACGGGACAGGGGGCACATCAGCCCCAGCATTTT. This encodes CASSLTGQGAHQPQHF.

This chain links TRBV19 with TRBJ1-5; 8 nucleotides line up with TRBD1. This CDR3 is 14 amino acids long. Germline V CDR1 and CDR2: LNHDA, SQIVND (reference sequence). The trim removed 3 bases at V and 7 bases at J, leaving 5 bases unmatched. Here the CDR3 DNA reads TGTGCCAGTAGTATGGACAGGGCAGGGCAGCCCCAGCATTTT. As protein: CASSMDRAGQPQHF.

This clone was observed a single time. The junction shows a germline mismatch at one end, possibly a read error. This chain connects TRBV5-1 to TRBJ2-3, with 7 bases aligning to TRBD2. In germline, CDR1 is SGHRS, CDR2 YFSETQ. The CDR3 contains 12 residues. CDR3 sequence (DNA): TGCGCCAGCAGCCACGGACTAGATGCGCAGTATTTT. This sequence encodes CASSHGLDAQYF.

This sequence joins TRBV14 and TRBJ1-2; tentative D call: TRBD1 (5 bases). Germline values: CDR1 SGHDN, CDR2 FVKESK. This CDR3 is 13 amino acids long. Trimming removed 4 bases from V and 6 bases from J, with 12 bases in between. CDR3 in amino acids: CASSPRQGHGYTF. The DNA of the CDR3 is TGTGCCAGCAGCCCCAGGCAGGGTCATGGCTACACCTTC.

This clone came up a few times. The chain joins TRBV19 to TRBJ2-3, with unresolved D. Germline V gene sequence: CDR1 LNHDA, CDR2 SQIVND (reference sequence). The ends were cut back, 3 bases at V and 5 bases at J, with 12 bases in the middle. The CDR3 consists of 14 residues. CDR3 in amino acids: CASSMRPTLDTQYF. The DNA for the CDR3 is TGTGCCAGTAGTATGAGGCCTACACTAGATACGCAGTATTTT.

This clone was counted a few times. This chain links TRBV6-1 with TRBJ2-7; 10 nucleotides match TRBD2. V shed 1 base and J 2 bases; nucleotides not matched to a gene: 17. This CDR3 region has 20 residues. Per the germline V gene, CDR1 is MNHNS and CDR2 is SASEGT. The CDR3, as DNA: TGTGCCAGCAGTGAAGAGGGGAGACTAGCGGGCCACGACCGCCCCTACGAGCAGTACTTC. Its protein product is CASSEEGRLAGHDRPYEQYF.

The chain's CDR3 is CASSPLSPGVDEQFF. The DNA for the CDR3 is TGTGCCAGCAGCCCATTATCCCCCGGGGTTGATGAGCAGTTCTTC. The V and J genes are TRBV27 and TRBJ2-1, with TRBD2 as a possible D gene (5 bases). The germline V gene encodes CDR1 MNHEY and CDR2 SMNVEV (reference sequence). V was trimmed by 6 bases and J by 8 bases, leaving 20 bases between them. The CDR3 is 15 amino acids.

In nucleotides, the CDR3 is TGTGCCAGCAGCTTAGTAGGCGGGAGGGGTGACACCGGGGAGCTGTTTTTT. It specifies CASSLVGGRGDTGELFF. The rearrangement joins TRBV11-2 to TRBJ2-2; 9 positions agree with TRBD2. Trimming cost V 1 base and J 3 bases; bases outside gene matches: 6. This CDR3 contains 17 residues. Germline-derived CDR1 and CDR2 are SGHAT and FQNNGV.

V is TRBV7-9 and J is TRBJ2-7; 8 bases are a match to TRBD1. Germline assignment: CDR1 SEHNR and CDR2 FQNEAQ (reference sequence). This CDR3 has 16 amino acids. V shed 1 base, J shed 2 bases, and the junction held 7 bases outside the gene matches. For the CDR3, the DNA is TGTGCCAGCAGCTTAGGGGGACAGGAGTTCCCCTACGAGCAGTACTTC. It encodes CASSLGGQEFPYEQYF. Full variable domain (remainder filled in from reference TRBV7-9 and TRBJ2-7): DTGVSQNPRHKITKRGQNVTFRCDPISEHNRLYWYRQTLGQGPEFLTYFQNEAQLEKSRLLSDRFSAERPKGSFSTLEIQRTEQGDSAMYLCASSLGGQEFPYEQYFGPGTRLTVT.

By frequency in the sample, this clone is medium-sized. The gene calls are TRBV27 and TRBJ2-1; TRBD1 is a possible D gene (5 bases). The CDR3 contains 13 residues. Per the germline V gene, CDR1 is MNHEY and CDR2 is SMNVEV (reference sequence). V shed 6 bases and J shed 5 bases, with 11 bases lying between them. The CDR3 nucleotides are TGTGCCAGCAGCAGGGCTTCGAACAATGAGCAGTTCTTC. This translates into CASSRASNNEQFF.